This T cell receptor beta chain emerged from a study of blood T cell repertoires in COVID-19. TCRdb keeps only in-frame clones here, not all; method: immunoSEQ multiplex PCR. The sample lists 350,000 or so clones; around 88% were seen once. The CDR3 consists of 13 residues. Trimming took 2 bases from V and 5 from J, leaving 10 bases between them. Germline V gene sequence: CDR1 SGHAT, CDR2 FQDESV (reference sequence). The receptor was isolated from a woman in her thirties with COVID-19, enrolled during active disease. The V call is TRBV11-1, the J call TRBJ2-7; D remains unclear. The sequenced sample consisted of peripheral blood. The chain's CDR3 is CASSLSLSDEQYF. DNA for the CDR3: TGTGCCAGCAGCTTAAGTTTGTCAGACGAGCAGTACTTC.